These 20 T cell receptor beta chains came from one sample sequenced in a study of blood T cells in healthy people across ages. Sample-barcoded 5' priming and a J-beta primer mix drove a second PCR of about 6 to 11 cycles. Using its own MiXCR run on the 5' RACE reads, TCRdb lists one record per CDR3 protein. Among over 1,300,000 distinct CDR3 sequences listed, approximately 59% were seen once. Sequencing input: blood. The source is a man between 18 and 35 years old in good health.

The V call is TRBV14, the J call TRBJ2-5, with no clear D. There are 15 residues in the CDR3. Germline V gives CDR1 SGHDN, CDR2 FVKESK. Trimming shortened V by 0 bases and J by 5 bases, and 13 bases separated the two germline ends. CDR3 region: CASSQDHSTFETQYF. DNA of the CDR3: TGTGCCAGCAGCCAAGATCATTCGACTTTTGAGACCCAGTACTTC.

This sequence joins TRBV5-1 and TRBJ2-1; 7 bases fit TRBD2. Germline-derived CDR1 and CDR2 are SGHRS and YFSETQ. The CDR3 is made up of 15 amino acids. V was clipped by 0 bases and J by 8 bases; unmatched bases: 8. CDR3 nucleotides: TGCGCCAGCAGCTTGGGAGGACTAGTTAACGATGAGCAGTTCTTC. This sequence encodes CASSLGGLVNDEQFF.

This chain links TRBV7-9 with TRBJ2-5, with 7 bases identical to TRBD1. The germline V gene encodes CDR1 SEHNR and CDR2 FQNEAQ (reference sequence). V was pared by 5 bases and J by 4 bases, with 7 bases of the junction left unmatched. The CDR3 totals 14 residues. CDR3 sequence reads: CASSRGHVAETQYF. CDR3 sequence (DNA): TGTGCCAGCAGCAGGGGGCACGTAGCAGAGACCCAGTACTTC. Full variable domain (rest looked up from reference TRBV7-9 and TRBJ2-5): DTGVSQNPRHKITKRGQNVTFRCDPISEHNRLYWYRQTLGQGPEFLTYFQNEAQLEKSRLLSDRFSAERPKGSFSTLEIQRTEQGDSAMYLCASSRGHVAETQYFGPGTRLLVL.

This clonotype was seen only a few times. The V call is TRBV30, the J call TRBJ2-7; 9 bases line up with TRBD1. This CDR3 is 14 amino acids long. V lost 5 bases and J lost 3; bases outside the gene matches: 8. Looked up from germline, CDR1 is GTSNPN and CDR2 is SVGIG (reference sequence). This CDR3 reads CAWDSGQGIYEQYF. CDR3 bases: TGTGCCTGGGACTCGGGACAGGGTATCTACGAGCAGTACTTC.

V gene TRBV29-1 combines with J gene TRBJ1-1, with unresolved D. V lost 4 bases and J 3 bases, leaving 6 bases between the germline ends. The CDR3 contains 11 residues. The germline V gene encodes CDR1 SQVTM and CDR2 ANQGSEA. CDR3 coding DNA: TGCAGCGTTGCTCCGGACACTGAAGCTTTCTTT. Its protein product is CSVAPDTEAFF.

This clonotype came up many times. This chain uses TRBV9 with TRBJ2-5, with TRBD1 identical over 9 bases. V was pared by 2 bases and J by 4 bases, with 0 bases of the junction left unmatched. Germline V CDR1 and CDR2: SGDLS, YYNGEE. This CDR3 region has 13 residues. In DNA, the CDR3 is TGTGCCAGCAGCGTGACAGGGGGAGAGACCCAGTACTTC. This gives the protein CASSVTGGETQYF.

The genes are TRBV7-9 and TRBJ2-1, with D possibly TRBD2 on 5 matching bases. CDR3 length: 15 residues. Germline V lookup: CDR1 SEHNR, CDR2 FQNEAQ (reference sequence). The germline V and J ends were trimmed by 5 bases and 8 bases, with 19 bases remaining between them. This chain's CDR3 is CASSRLSGSSYEQFF. The CDR3 nucleotides read TGTGCCAGCAGCCGCCTGAGTGGGAGTAGCTATGAGCAGTTCTTC.

The chain joins TRBV7-6 to TRBJ2-3; possible D gene TRBD2, 6 bases. This CDR3 is 16 amino acids long. The V gene's germline CDR1 is SGHVS and CDR2 FNYEAQ. The ends were cut back, 1 base at V and 0 bases at J, with 11 bases in the middle. The CDR3 loop reads CASSLDRGYSTDTQYF. In DNA, the CDR3 is TGTGCCAGCAGCTTAGACCGGGGGTATAGCACAGATACGCAGTATTTT.

This chain links TRBV3-1 with TRBJ2-3; 9 positions match TRBD2. V shed 6 bases, J shed 0 bases, and the junction held 4 bases outside the gene matches. Looked up from germline, CDR1 is LGHDT and CDR2 is YNNKEL (reference sequence). The CDR3 extends over 15 amino acids. In nucleotides, the CDR3 is TGTGCCAGCAGTGCGGGAGGGCCGAGCACAGATACGCAGTATTTT. Amino acid sequence: CASSAGGPSTDTQYF.

The chain carries TRBV4-1 and TRBJ1-5; 7 bases are a match to TRBD1. The CDR3 runs 15 residues. The V gene end was trimmed by 0 bases and the J gene end by 9 bases; junction bases not matched to a gene: 8. The germline V gene has CDR1 MGHRA and CDR2 YSYEKL. CDR3 protein: CASSQEGQRWLPQHF. The DNA for the CDR3 is TGCGCCAGCAGCCAAGAGGGACAGCGATGGTTGCCCCAGCATTTT.

The chain uses TRBV5-1 and TRBJ2-7, with D perhaps TRBD2 (5 bases). Germline V lookup: CDR1 SGHRS, CDR2 YFSETQ. The CDR3 is made up of 14 amino acids. Trimming shortened V by 0 bases and J by 3 bases, and 10 bases separated the two germline ends. The CDR3 reads CASSLDGVGYEQYF. CDR3 nucleotides: TGCGCCAGCAGCTTGGACGGGGTGGGCTACGAGCAGTACTTC.

Here the CDR3 reads CASSESSVGILDTQYF. In nucleotides, the CDR3 is TGCGCCAGCAGTGAGTCCAGTGTTGGAATTTTAGATACGCAGTATTTT. The V call is TRBV10-2, the J call TRBJ2-3; D gene unclear. Trimming removed 0 bases at V and 5 bases at J, with 15 bases between. Germline loops: CDR1 WSHSY, CDR2 SAAADI. The CDR3 has 16 amino acids.

This clonotype came up a few times. In DNA form, the CDR3 reads TGTGCCATCGGGACAGGGGGTTTGAACTATGGCTACACCTTC. Its translation: CAIGTGGLNYGYTF. This rearrangement joins TRBV10-3 to TRBJ1-2; 11 nucleotides align to TRBD1. V dropped 8 bases and J dropped 2; count of bases not matched to a gene: 4. Germline V lookup: CDR1 ENHRY, CDR2 SYGVKD. This CDR3 contains 14 residues.

The rearrangement uses TRBV16 and TRBJ1-6; 7 bases line up with TRBD1. The CDR3 is 14 residues long. The germline CDR1 and CDR2 sequences are KGHSY and FQNENV. The trim removed 0 bases at V and 7 bases at J, leaving 0 bases unmatched. CDR3 bases: TGTGCCAGCAGCCAATCGGGACAGAATTCACCCCTCCACTTT. This codes for CASSQSGQNSPLHF.

The chain has TRBV12-3 or TRBV12-4 and TRBJ2-1; tentative D call: TRBD1 (5 bases). The CDR3 has 17 residues. Trimming removed 5 bases from V and 4 bases from J, with 21 bases in between. The CDR3 DNA reads as TGTGCCAGCAGTCAACCTCGGAGTAGCAGGGCTTACAATGAGCAGTTCTTC. Residues: CASSQPRSSRAYNEQFF.

This clonotype was picked up one time. The genes are TRBV29-1 and TRBJ2-7, with 8 nucleotides matching TRBD1. Germline V gene sequence: CDR1 SQVTM, CDR2 ANQGSEA. This CDR3 is built from 13 residues. V was clipped by 7 bases and J by 4 bases; unmatched bases: 9. DNA for the CDR3: TGCAGCGCATCAGACAGGGGTACGTACGAGCAGTACTTC. Translated: CSASDRGTYEQYF.

This rearrangement joins TRBV20-1 to TRBJ1-2; D not certain. The CDR3 consists of 15 residues. Germline lookup yields CDR1 DFQATT and CDR2 SNEGSKA (reference sequence). Trimming shortened V by 6 bases and J by 1 base, and 18 bases separated the two germline ends. CDR3 nucleotide sequence: TGCAGTGCCACGATCATGGACGGAAATAACTATGGCTACACCTTC. It is translated as CSATIMDGNNYGYTF.

The chain uses TRBV7-2 and TRBJ1-1; no clear D gene. Germline CDR1 and CDR2: SGHTA and FQGNSA. The CDR3 consists of 13 residues. V gave up 4 bases and J gave up 5 bases, with 11 bases separating them. The CDR3: CASSSGVVTEAFF. The CDR3 region has the DNA TGTGCCAGCAGCTCGGGCGTTGTGACTGAAGCTTTCTTT.

V usage is TRBV7-2 and J usage is TRBJ2-3, with 15 bases identical to TRBD2. CDR1 is SGHTA and CDR2 is FQGNSA in the germline V gene. The CDR3 is 20 amino acids. Germline trimming cut 5 bases from V and 0 bases from J; bases unmatched to any gene: 12. The CDR3 DNA is TGTGCCAGCAGCCTCTCCAGAGGACTAGCGGGAGGGACTAGCACAGATACGCAGTATTTT. It specifies CASSLSRGLAGGTSTDTQYF.

The chain recombines TRBV9 with TRBJ2-2, with D maybe TRBD2 (6 bases). Germline-derived CDR1 and CDR2 are SGDLS and YYNGEE. V lost 0 bases and J lost 6, with 12 bases in between. The CDR3 extends over 15 amino acids. Written as DNA, the CDR3 is TGTGCCAGCAGCGTAGAACTAGCCACGGCCGGGGAGCTGTTTTTT. Its translation: CASSVELATAGELFF.